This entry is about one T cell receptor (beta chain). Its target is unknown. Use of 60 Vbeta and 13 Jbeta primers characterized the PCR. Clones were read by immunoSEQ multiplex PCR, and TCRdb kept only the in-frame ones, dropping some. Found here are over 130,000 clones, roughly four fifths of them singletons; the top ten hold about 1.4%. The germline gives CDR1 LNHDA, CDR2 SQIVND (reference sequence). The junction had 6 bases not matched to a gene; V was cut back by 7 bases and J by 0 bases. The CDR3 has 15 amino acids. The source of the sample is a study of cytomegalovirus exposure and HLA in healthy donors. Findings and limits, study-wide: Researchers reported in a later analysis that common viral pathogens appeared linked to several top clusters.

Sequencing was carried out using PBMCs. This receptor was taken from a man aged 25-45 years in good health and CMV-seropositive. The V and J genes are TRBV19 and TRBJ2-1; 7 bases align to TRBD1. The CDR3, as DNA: TGTGCCAGTATCGCTACAGGGGACTCCTACAATGAGCAGTTCTTC. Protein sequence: CASIATGDSYNEQFF.